Listed here are 9 T cell receptor beta chains from one sample, sequenced in a study of blood T cell repertoires in COVID-19. Repertoires were generated with immunoSEQ multiplex PCR, while TCRdb's copy carries only in-frame clones and drops some. The table includes more than 85,000 clones, 80% to 90% detected once. The sample comprised peripheral blood. The receptors stem from a woman of 80 years or more with active or convalescent COVID-19.

In DNA form, the CDR3 reads TGTGCCAGCAGCGCAAGGGGTGGTGAAAAACTGTTTTTT. It is translated as CASSARGGEKLFF. V gene TRBV28 combines with J gene TRBJ1-4, with D perhaps matching TRBD1 (5 bases). The germline CDR1 and CDR2 sequences are MDHEN and SYDVKM. Trimming left V 6 bases short and J 7 bases short, with 12 bases between. The CDR3 spans 13 residues.

V gene TRBV25-1 combines with J gene TRBJ1-4; TRBD1 might be the D (6 bases). The CDR3 runs 14 residues. V lost 10 bases, J lost 4 bases, and 16 bases lay in between. Germline V CDR1 and CDR2: MGHDK, SYGVNS. The CDR3 DNA reads as TGTGCCACACGGAGGCAGGGGAATAATGAAAAACTGTTTTTT. This translates into CATRRQGNNEKLFF. The variable domain in full, completed from reference TRBV25-1 and TRBJ1-4, reads EADIYQTPRYLVIGTGKKITLECSQTMGHDKMYWYQQDPGMELHLIHYSYGVNSTEKGDLSSESTVSRIRTEHFPLTLESARPSHTSQYLCATRRQGNNEKLFFGSGTQLSVL.

The V gene is TRBV7-9, the J gene TRBJ2-1; 7 bases line up with TRBD1. The V gene end was trimmed by 2 bases and the J gene end by 6 bases; junction bases not matched to a gene: 4. The germline gives CDR1 SEHNR, CDR2 FQNEAQ (reference sequence). The CDR3 spans 14 residues. CDR3: CASSLTQGSNEQFF. The DNA for the CDR3 is TGTGCCAGCAGCTTAACACAGGGGTCCAATGAGCAGTTCTTC. The complete variable domain, with remaining parts taken from reference TRBV7-9 and TRBJ2-1, reads DTGVSQNPRHKITKRGQNVTFRCDPISEHNRLYWYRQTLGQGPEFLTYFQNEAQLEKSRLLSDRFSAERPKGSFSTLEIQRTEQGDSAMYLCASSLTQGSNEQFFGPGTRLTVL.

The chain links TRBV20-1 to TRBJ2-7, with D uncertain. Per germline, CDR1 DFQATT and CDR2 SNEGSKA (reference sequence). The CDR3 is made up of 11 amino acids. This chain's CDR3 is CSGHLGREQYF. The CDR3 region has the DNA TGCAGCGGTCATTTGGGCCGCGAGCAGTACTTC.

The CDR3, as DNA: TGTGCCAGCAGTACGGGACAGGGGCTTGGCTACACCTTC. It translates to CASSTGQGLGYTF. This rearrangement joins TRBV12-3 or TRBV12-4 to TRBJ1-2, with 10 positions matching TRBD1. The CDR3 covers 13 residues. J gave up 7 bases and V 5 bases, and 4 bases lay outside the gene matches.

A few counts support this clone. The rearrangement joins TRBV28 to TRBJ2-1, with 7 bases lining up with TRBD2. After removal of 3 bases from V and 1 base from J, the junction contained 15 bases not matched to a gene. The CDR3 runs 19 residues. The germline V gene encodes CDR1 MDHEN and CDR2 SYDVKM. CDR3 DNA sequence: TGTGCCAGCAGTTTGAGGGCGGGAGTAAGTTTAGTTTCCTACAATGAGCAGTTCTTC. It is translated as CASSLRAGVSLVSYNEQFF. Full variable domain (rest looked up from reference TRBV28 and TRBJ2-1): DVKVTQSSRYLVKRTGEKVFLECVQDMDHENMFWYRQDPGLGLRLIYFSYDVKMKEKGDIPEGYSVSREKKERFSLILESASTNQTSMYLCASSLRAGVSLVSYNEQFFGPGTRLTVL.

CDR3 sequence reads: CASSPGLAGSEQYF. CDR3 in DNA: TGTGCCAGCAGCCCCGGACTAGCGGGATCTGAGCAGTACTTC. J is TRBJ2-7 and V is TRBV7-3, with 12 nucleotides matching TRBD2. This CDR3 has 14 amino acids. J was trimmed by 7 bases and V by 5 bases; bases with no gene match: 6. Germline-derived CDR1 and CDR2 are SGHTA and FQGTGA.

The genes are TRBV5-1 and TRBJ2-3; 10 nucleotides line up with TRBD1. This CDR3 region has 17 residues. Germline V CDR1 and CDR2: SGHRS, YFSETQ. V gave up 2 bases and J gave up 1 base; unmatched junction bases: 7. CDR3 loop: CASSFRDRGLGTDTQYF. In DNA, the CDR3 is TGCGCCAGCAGCTTCCGGGACAGGGGTTTGGGCACAGATACGCAGTATTTT.

The V and J genes are TRBV29-1 and TRBJ2-7, with 12 bases that match TRBD1. The junction had 4 bases not matched to a gene; V was cut back by 7 bases and J by 3 bases. The CDR3 length is 13 residues. CDR1 SQVTM and CDR2 ANQGSEA come from the germline V gene. DNA for the CDR3: TGCAGCGCGAGGGACAGGGGGCACTACGAGCAGTACTTC. It encodes CSARDRGHYEQYF.